The 11 T cell receptor beta chains listed next were all sequenced from one sample in a study of T-cell reconstitution after alpha-beta-depleted transplantation in children. Library preparation (for TCRbeta) was performed with unique molecular identifiers. One entry per CDR3 protein results from TCRdb running MiXCR on the PCR reads. Here the sample spans 200,000 or so distinct CDR3 sequences, about 6% being singletons. The sample consisted of PBMCs, taken before TCRalphabeta/CD19-depleted stem cell transplant. These receptors originate from a girl under two years old with combined immunodeficiency, due to receive a stem cell transplant.

This clonotype was detected ten times or more. The chain is built from TRBV7-9 and TRBJ2-5; D gene unclear. Germline V lookup: CDR1 SEHNR, CDR2 FQNEAQ (reference sequence). V was pared by 2 bases and J by 5 bases, with 18 bases between. The CDR3 covers 16 residues. CDR3 residues: CASSLTVALPWETQYF. CDR3 nucleotide sequence: TGTGCCAGCAGCTTAACCGTAGCCCTCCCCTGGGAGACCCAGTACTTC.

V and J are TRBV11-1 and TRBJ2-5; 8 positions match TRBD1. The CDR3 length is 15 residues. Looked up from germline, CDR1 is SGHAT and CDR2 is FQDESV (reference sequence). Trimming removed 5 bases from V and 4 bases from J; junction bases left unmatched: 9. CDR3 region: CASSKRNRGVETQYF. The CDR3 DNA follows: TGTGCCAGCAGCAAACGCAACAGGGGGGTAGAGACCCAGTACTTC.

The table lists this clonotype with a few counts. V and J are TRBV7-6 and TRBJ2-7, with D perhaps matching TRBD1 (5 bases). The CDR3 runs 15 residues. Germline V CDR1 and CDR2: SGHVS, FNYEAQ. Trimming left V 5 bases short and J 7 bases short, with 21 bases between. Here the CDR3 reads CASSDEAAGSSEQYF. For the CDR3, the DNA is TGTGCCAGCAGCGACGAGGCGGCAGGGTCGAGTGAGCAGTACTTC.

This clonotype has more than one count but fewer than ten. CDR3 bases: TGCAGTGCTAGAGATTCTCGCGGGAGGGCGGTTCCCTACAATGAGCAGTTCTTC. Translating gives CSARDSRGRAVPYNEQFF. This chain uses TRBV20-1 with TRBJ2-1; 9 bases are a match to TRBD2. The CDR3 is made up of 18 amino acids. Per the germline V gene, CDR1 is DFQATT and CDR2 is SNEGSKA (reference sequence). The V gene end was trimmed by 0 bases and the J gene end by 2 bases; junction bases not matched to a gene: 11.

This clonotype was counted at least ten times. The chain joins TRBV20-1 to TRBJ2-7; 8 nucleotides match TRBD1. Per germline, CDR1 DFQATT and CDR2 SNEGSKA (reference sequence). The J segment lost 6 bases and the V segment lost 6 bases, leaving 7 bases of the junction unmatched. This CDR3 has 12 amino acids. The CDR3 is CSAFGQGGEQYF. In nucleotides, the CDR3 is TGCAGTGCCTTCGGACAGGGCGGCGAGCAGTACTTC.

This clonotype was seen many times. The chain is built from TRBV7-8 and TRBJ2-7; D is undetermined. The CDR3 sequence is 13 residues long. In germline, CDR1 is SGHVS, CDR2 FQNEAQ. V dropped 0 bases and J dropped 6 bases, with 9 bases sitting between them. In DNA, the CDR3 is TGTGCCAGCAGCTTAGCGGAGTGGAGCGAGCAGTACTTC. It yields the protein CASSLAEWSEQYF.

This clonotype showed up many times. The V and J genes are TRBV4-1 and TRBJ2-1; 8 bases are shared with TRBD1. The V segment lost 4 bases and the J segment 1 base; nucleotides outside the gene matches: 15. The V gene's germline CDR1 is MGHRA and CDR2 YSYEKL. This CDR3 has 19 residues. CDR3 sequence: CASSRQLGAGGLSYNEQFF. The CDR3 nucleotides read TGCGCCAGCAGCCGTCAACTGGGGGCAGGGGGCTTGTCCTACAATGAGCAGTTCTTC.

The sample holds many counts of this clonotype. The chain employs TRBV7-7 and TRBJ2-5; D gene ambiguous. The CDR3 loop spans 16 amino acids. Trimming pared 5 bases from V and 4 bases from J, leaving 20 bases between. Per the germline V gene, CDR1 is SSHAT and CDR2 is FNYEAQ (reference sequence). The CDR3 spells CASSLGLGNPGETQYF. The CDR3 coding sequence is TGTGCCAGCAGCCTAGGGTTGGGTAATCCGGGAGAGACCCAGTACTTC.

This clonotype has at least ten counts. The CDR3, as DNA: TGTGCCAGTCGGCGAGCGGGGGACAATGAGCAGTTCTTC. Translation gives CASRRAGDNEQFF. V gene TRBV12-3 or TRBV12-4 combines with J gene TRBJ2-1; 8 bases fit TRBD2. Trimming cost V 9 bases and J 5 bases; bases outside gene matches: 6. The CDR3 runs 13 residues.

This sequence joins TRBV27 and TRBJ1-5, with 10 bases identical to TRBD1. Per the germline V gene, CDR1 is MNHEY and CDR2 is SMNVEV (reference sequence). With 5 bases clipped from V and 4 bases from J, the junction kept 5 bases outside the gene matches. The CDR3 totals 15 residues. The CDR3 DNA reads as TGTGCCAGCAGTCTGGACAGGGGGATTAATCAGCCCCAGCATTTT. Translating it yields CASSLDRGINQPQHF.

The table lists this clonotype with a few counts. This chain links TRBV3-1 with TRBJ2-7, with D unclear. This CDR3 has 17 amino acids. Germline-derived CDR1 and CDR2 are LGHDT and YNNKEL (reference sequence). V lost 1 base to trimming and J lost 2 bases, with 18 bases between them. The CDR3 spells CASSQGREEEVPYEQYF. CDR3 coding DNA: TGTGCCAGCAGCCAAGGACGCGAGGAAGAGGTTCCCTACGAGCAGTACTTC.